The present TCR beta chain was sequenced within a study of blood T cell repertoires in COVID-19. The data were produced by immunoSEQ multiplex PCR, yet TCRdb's version contains in-frame clones alone and is incomplete. The sample has hundreds of thousands of clones, 85% to 90% seen once. The cohort comprised adults aged 18 to 89 years residing in 24 US areas. Recovered participants had two consecutive negative NP/OP PCR tests, healthcare professional clearance, or symptom resolution. The germline gives CDR1 SNHLY, CDR2 FYNNEI. The CDR3 is 14 amino acids. Trimming cost V 6 bases and J 6 bases; bases outside gene matches: 7.

This TCR was recovered from a man aged 40-49 years who had recovered from COVID-19. This chain connects TRBV2 to TRBJ2-1, with 8 bases lining up with TRBD2. Source material: PBMCs or T cells enriched from blood (not recorded which). The CDR3 loop reads CASSPGLVVNEQFF. The CDR3, as DNA: TGTGCCAGCAGCCCGGGACTAGTAGTCAATGAGCAGTTCTTC.